This T cell receptor (beta chain) was sequenced in a study of blood T cell repertoires in COVID-19. Study-wide background: Nucleic acid was either cDNA or gDNA, and it came from T cells, B-cell-depleted T cells, or PBMCs.

V was pared by 4 bases and J by 1 base, with 7 bases of the junction left unmatched. The CDR3 length is 16 residues. From germline, CDR1 is MGHRA and CDR2 YSYEKL. Cohort assignment relied on participant-reported clinical history. Repertoires were generated with immunoSEQ multiplex PCR, while TCRdb's copy carries only in-frame clones and drops some. The table records over 350,000 clones, around nine tenths of them present only once. This chain links TRBV4-1 with TRBJ2-3, with 8 positions matching TRBD2. The TCR originated in a woman in her 50s who had recovered from COVID-19. Input material: PBMCs or T cells enriched from blood (not recorded which). CDR3 nucleotides: TGCGCCAGCAGCCGCGGACTAGCCAGGGGCACAGATACGCAGTATTTT. Translation: CASSRGLARGTDTQYF.